The clone carrying this TCR beta chain showed up just once. This study enrolled people aged about 18 to 100 from 20 to 25 US geographic areas. CDR1 is LGHDT, CDR2 YNNKEL, per germline (reference sequence). V was cut by 4 bases and J by 8 bases, with 14 bases left in between. The CDR3 runs 14 residues. Authors' data handling: Amplifying reference gene primers gave estimates of nucleated cell counts. The data were produced by immunoSEQ multiplex PCR, yet TCRdb's version contains in-frame clones alone and is incomplete. For V, J and clone size, that table is used; D and trimming come from the DNA. Counted here are 250,000 or so clones, 70% to 90% occurring once; the ten biggest clones make up about 1.5%. This sample stems from a study of blood T cell repertoires in COVID-19. In the study overall: Nucleic acid was either cDNA or gDNA, and it came from T cells, B-cell-depleted T cells, or PBMCs.

The sequence was obtained from a woman aged 50 to 60 who had recovered from COVID-19. The sequencing sample was made of PBMCs or T cells enriched from blood (not recorded which). The chain combines TRBV3-1 (or the pseudogene TRBV3-2) with TRBJ1-4; a weak D match, TRBD1 (5 bases). The CDR3 is CASSPLRGQEKLFF. Written as DNA, the CDR3 is TGTGCCAGCAGCCCTCTAAGGGGTCAAGAAAAACTGTTTTTT.